This TCR beta chain was recovered during a study of cytomegalovirus exposure and HLA in healthy donors. Study context: The 120 validation repertoires matched the roughly 650 first-cohort repertoires in platform, a later analysis reported.

CDR3 length: 16 amino acids. CDR1 MNHEY and CDR2 SMNVEV come from the germline V gene (reference sequence). The ends lost 5 bases at V and 1 base at J; junction bases unmatched: 4. The table came from immunoSEQ multiplex PCR; TCRdb's copy has only in-frame clones and leaves some out. The data show some 74,000 clones, approximately 94% seen once. Points from the study as a whole: Over 150 TCR beta chains were listed as cytomegalovirus-associated.

Comments on this clone: Antigen: not known.

The chain links TRBV27 to TRBJ2-3; TRBD2 matches at 12 bases. Sequencing was done on a sample of PBMCs. The TCR was taken from a woman in her twenties or thirties in good health and CMV-seronegative. Here the CDR3 reads CASSPSSGGGTDTQYF. Here the CDR3 DNA reads TGTGCCAGCAGTCCCTCTAGCGGGGGGGGCACAGATACGCAGTATTTT.